These 27 T cell receptor beta chains were sequenced from one sample in a study of blood T cell repertoires in COVID-19 (dated by TCRdb to the early 2020s). The library was built by means of the immunoSEQ multiplex PCR assay. As stored in TCRdb, this immuneACCESS dataset retains in-frame rearrangements with V and J assigned. A fraction of the clones does not appear; measured against another copy, unresolved V genes explain less than half of the discrepancy, and the remainder lacks a known reason. The sample table shows some 340,000 clones, and about 87% are seen once. About 5.4% of the sample goes to the ten largest clones. The sequenced sample was PBMCs or T cells enriched from blood (not recorded which). All receptors derive from a woman aged 30 to 39 who had recovered from COVID-19.

The DNA of the CDR3 is TGTGCCAGCAGCCTTCGGACTGGCCCTAGCTCCTACGAGCAGTACTTC. It translates to CASSLRTGPSSYEQYF. The V call is TRBV5-4, the J call TRBJ2-7, with a possible D match to TRBD2 (5 bases). The CDR3 is made up of 16 amino acids. Trimming removed 4 bases at V and 0 bases at J, with 17 bases between. From germline, CDR1 is SGHNT and CDR2 YYREEE (reference sequence).

The chain is built from TRBV28 and TRBJ1-2; D is uncertain. The V end was cut by 8 bases, the J end by 5 bases, with 9 bases between. Looked up from germline, CDR1 is MDHEN and CDR2 is SYDVKM. The CDR3 has 11 amino acids. This CDR3 is CASGAGYGYTF. CDR3 coding DNA: TGTGCCAGCGGTGCGGGGTATGGCTACACCTTC.

V and J are TRBV23-1 and TRBJ1-2; the match to TRBD1 covers 7 bases. TRBV23-1 is noted as an ORF with a role that remains uncertain. The CDR3 has 16 amino acids. Losses at the gene ends were 0 bases for V and 3 bases for J; bases not matched to a gene: 7. CDR3: CASSQSRDRAYYGYTF. DNA for the CDR3: TGCGCCAGCAGTCAATCGAGGGACAGAGCCTACTATGGCTACACCTTC.

J is TRBJ2-1 and V is TRBV5-1, with 7 bases that match TRBD1. The CDR3 runs to 15 residues. After removal of 6 bases from V and 0 bases from J, the junction contained 6 bases not matched to a gene. The germline V gene encodes CDR1 SGHRS and CDR2 YFSETQ. The CDR3 reads CASKTGVGSYNEQFF. In DNA form, the CDR3 reads TGCGCCAGCAAAACAGGGGTTGGCTCCTACAATGAGCAGTTCTTC.

The chain couples TRBV4-3 to TRBJ1-3; TRBD1 might be the D (6 bases). V was cut by 5 bases and J by 1 base, with 12 bases left in between. The CDR3 spans 15 residues. The germline CDR1 and CDR2 sequences are LGHNA and YSLEER. CDR3 in DNA: TGCGCCAGCAGCGGATACAGGGTTTCTGGAAACACCATATATTTT. Its translation is CASSGYRVSGNTIYF.

Concerning this clone: At the DNA level, this CDR3 is encoded by other sequences in the same sample as well. The genes are TRBV9 and TRBJ1-2; 8 bases match TRBD1. Germline trimming cut 3 bases from V and 1 base from J; bases unmatched to any gene: 2. Germline V gene data show CDR1 as SGDLS and CDR2 as YYNGEE. The CDR3 is 14 amino acids. As DNA, the CDR3 is TGTGCCAGCAGCGGGACAGGGTTTAACTATGGCTACACCTTC. The encoded protein is CASSGTGFNYGYTF.

This chain joins TRBV30 and TRBJ1-5; perhaps TRBD1 as D (6 bases). Germline CDR1 and CDR2: GTSNPN and SVGIG (reference sequence). The V and J ends lost 1 base and 4 bases respectively, with 8 bases between them. The CDR3 totals 13 residues. The CDR3: CAWSGTANQPQHF. The CDR3 bases are TGTGCCTGGAGTGGGACAGCGAATCAGCCCCAGCATTTT.

The chain recombines TRBV3-1 (or the pseudogene TRBV3-2) with TRBJ1-2; 7 bases are a match to TRBD1. The CDR3 totals 14 residues. Germline trimming cut 3 bases from V and 10 bases from J; bases unmatched to any gene: 11. CDR1 is LGHDT, CDR2 YNNKEL, per germline (reference sequence). CDR3 bases: TGTGCCAGCAGCCAGACCCGGGACAGTCGGGCCTACACCTTC. Protein sequence: CASSQTRDSRAYTF.

The gene calls are TRBV19 and TRBJ1-5; the D gene is possibly TRBD1 (5 bases). Germline CDR1 and CDR2: LNHDA and SQIVND (reference sequence). The V end lost 1 base, the J end lost 1 base, and 8 bases lay between the germline ends. The CDR3 spans 15 residues. This CDR3 is CASSIVRGSNQPQHF. The DNA for the CDR3 is TGTGCCAGTAGTATAGTAAGGGGAAGCAATCAGCCCCAGCATTTT.

This chain links TRBV5-1 with TRBJ2-5, with a weak D call TRBD1 (5 bases). The CDR3 extends over 15 amino acids. Trimming removed 2 bases at V and 0 bases at J, with 11 bases between. Per germline, CDR1 SGHRS and CDR2 YFSETQ. CDR3 coding DNA: TGCGCCAGCAGCTTCGGACAACCGTACCAAGAGACCCAGTACTTC. Amino acid sequence: CASSFGQPYQETQYF.

The chain joins TRBV3-1 (or the pseudogene TRBV3-2) to TRBJ1-1; the D gene is possibly TRBD1 (5 bases). Deletions cut 0 bases from V and 1 base from J, with 21 bases between. CDR3 size: 19 residues. CDR1 is LGHDT, CDR2 YNNKEL, per germline (reference sequence). CDR3 nucleotide sequence: TGTGCCAGCAGCCAAGATGATGAGCCTGGGGGGGGTTCGAACACTGAAGCTTTCTTT. It encodes CASSQDDEPGGGSNTEAFF.

This chain connects TRBV4-1 to TRBJ1-2, with D possibly matching TRBD1 (6 bases). V gave up 0 bases and J gave up 12 bases, with 11 bases separating them. Germline CDR1 reads MGHRA; CDR2 reads YSYEKL. The CDR3 contains 12 residues. CDR3 DNA: TGCGCCAGCAGCCAAGATGAGGGGACAAACACCTTC. As protein: CASSQDEGTNTF.

The chain couples TRBV6-5 to TRBJ1-1, with 10 bases aligning to TRBD1. The CDR3 is 14 residues long. V was clipped by 7 bases and J by 11 bases; unmatched bases: 13. The germline V gene has CDR1 MNHEY and CDR2 SVGAGI. The CDR3 reads CASINPGQGVGAFF. The CDR3 DNA follows: TGTGCCAGCATCAACCCTGGACAGGGGGTAGGGGCTTTCTTT.

The V gene is TRBV7-9, the J gene TRBJ2-1, with 7 positions matching TRBD1. The CDR3 has 16 residues. CDR1 and CDR2 (germline): SEHNR, FQNEAQ (reference sequence). V lost 0 bases, J lost 6 bases, and 8 bases stayed unmatched. The CDR3 loop reads CASSLAPGTAGNEQFF. In nucleotides, the CDR3 is TGTGCCAGCAGCTTAGCGCCAGGGACAGCCGGCAATGAGCAGTTCTTC.

J is TRBJ1-2 and V is TRBV6-1; no clear D. Germline CDR1 is MNHNS and CDR2 is SASEGT. The CDR3 length is 15 residues. V was clipped by 2 bases and J by 4 bases, with 14 bases between them. Written as DNA, the CDR3 is TGTGCCAGCAGTGAACAGCGGGGATCGGTCTATGGCTACACCTTC. It encodes CASSEQRGSVYGYTF.

The chain links TRBV18 to TRBJ2-5; 9 positions agree with TRBD1. The V gene's germline CDR1 is KGHSH and CDR2 LQKENI. This CDR3 comprises 14 residues. With V trimmed by 3 bases and J by 4 bases, 3 bases remained unmatched. The CDR3 DNA reads TGTGCCAGCTCACCGAACAGGGGGCGAGAGACCCAGTACTTC. It specifies CASSPNRGRETQYF.

The genes are TRBV7-2 and TRBJ1-1; D unclear. Germline CDR1 and CDR2: SGHTA and FQGNSA. Trimming left V 0 bases short and J 2 bases short, with 7 bases between. The CDR3 contains 14 residues. CDR3 sequence (DNA): TGTGCCAGCAGCTTAGCGCGGGATAACACTGAAGCTTTCTTT. Encoded protein: CASSLARDNTEAFF.

This clone was seen just once. The gene calls are TRBV20-1 and TRBJ2-7; 8 bases match TRBD1. Germline V gene sequence: CDR1 DFQATT, CDR2 SNEGSKA (reference sequence). The CDR3 spans 16 residues. With 3 bases clipped from V and 6 bases from J, the junction kept 16 bases outside the gene matches. This CDR3 is CSASPSQRTGSSEQYF. The CDR3 DNA reads TGCAGTGCTAGTCCCTCCCAACGGACAGGGAGTTCCGAGCAGTACTTC.

This chain links TRBV9 with TRBJ1-4; 7 positions match TRBD1. The CDR3 covers 15 residues. V trimming: 4 bases; J trimming: 8 bases; junction bases outside the gene matches: 11. The germline gives CDR1 SGDLS, CDR2 YYNGEE. The CDR3, as DNA: TGTGCCAGCAGCCCCAGACCCAGGGGGAGGGAAAAACTGTTTTTT. It is translated as CASSPRPRGREKLFF.

The V gene is TRBV12-3 or TRBV12-4, the J gene TRBJ1-2; D gene uncertain. This CDR3 is built from 13 residues. V was cut by 2 bases and J by 7 bases, with 11 bases left in between. CDR3 DNA sequence: TGTGCCAGCAGTTTACAAAGTCGGGGTGGCTACACCTTC. Translating it yields CASSLQSRGGYTF.

The CDR3 DNA reads as TGCGCCAGCAGCTTGGAAGGCGGGGCCCACCGGGCGACCCAGTACTTC. Translating it yields CASSLEGGAHRATQYF. V gene TRBV5-1 combines with J gene TRBJ2-5; perhaps TRBD2 as D (6 bases). The CDR3 is 16 amino acids. V was clipped by 0 bases and J by 7 bases, with 19 bases between them. The germline V gene has CDR1 SGHRS and CDR2 YFSETQ.

The chain combines TRBV7-3 with TRBJ2-3, with 9 nucleotides matching TRBD2. The CDR3 totals 16 residues. With V trimmed by 5 bases and J by 6 bases, 12 bases remained unmatched. In germline, CDR1 is SGHTA, CDR2 FQGTGA. The CDR3 sequence is CASSPAGGGALDTQYF. The DNA for the CDR3 is TGTGCCAGCAGCCCGGCCGGCGGGGGGGCTCTGGATACGCAGTATTTT. The full variable domain, in which reference TRBV7-3 and TRBJ2-3 provide the parts outside the CDR3, is GAGVSQTPSNKVTEKGKYVELRCDPISGHTALYWYRQSLGQGPEFLIYFQGTGAADDSGLPNDRFFAVRPEGSVSTLKIQRTERGDSAVYLCASSPAGGGALDTQYFGPGTRLTVL.

The chain links TRBV5-1 to TRBJ2-7, with D possibly TRBD2 on 6 matching bases. This CDR3 spans 15 amino acids. The V end lost 2 bases, the J end lost 0 bases, and 12 bases lay between the germline ends. Germline CDR1 SGHRS, CDR2 YFSETQ. CDR3 sequence reads: CASSFDGGFSYEQYF. CDR3 in DNA: TGCGCCAGCAGCTTTGACGGGGGTTTCTCCTACGAGCAGTACTTC.

The rearrangement joins TRBV5-1 to TRBJ1-3; D perhaps matches TRBD1 (5 bases). The germline V gene encodes CDR1 SGHRS and CDR2 YFSETQ. The V end lost 0 bases, the J end lost 1 base, and 11 bases lay between the germline ends. The CDR3 has 16 amino acids. The CDR3 nucleotides are TGCGCCAGCAGCTTGGCCGGGGGTTGGTCTGGAAACACCATATATTTT. Translation gives CASSLAGGWSGNTIYF.

The V call is TRBV28, the J call TRBJ1-1; 8 bases fit TRBD1. Germline V CDR1 and CDR2: MDHEN, SYDVKM. After removal of 4 bases from V and 4 bases from J, the junction contained 8 bases not matched to a gene. The CDR3 has 15 amino acids. CDR3: CASSSTGTGGTEAFF. Written as DNA, the CDR3 is TGTGCCAGCAGTTCAACAGGGACAGGCGGCACTGAAGCTTTCTTT. Drawing the rest from reference TRBV28 and TRBJ1-1, the complete variable domain is DVKVTQSSRYLVKRTGEKVFLECVQDMDHENMFWYRQDPGLGLRLIYFSYDVKMKEKGDIPEGYSVSREKKERFSLILESASTNQTSMYLCASSSTGTGGTEAFFGQGTRLTVV.

Written as DNA, the CDR3 is TGTGCCAGCAGCCAAGAGGCAGGGGGATCTTACGAGCAGTACTTC. It yields the protein CASSQEAGGSYEQYF. This chain connects TRBV4-2 to TRBJ2-7; 7 bases match TRBD1. The ends lost 0 bases at V and 4 bases at J; junction bases unmatched: 6. The CDR3 covers 15 residues. Germline loops: CDR1 LGHNA, CDR2 YNFKEQ.

This clone was counted a few times. This chain uses TRBV2 with TRBJ2-7; 9 positions agree with TRBD2. CDR1 is SNHLY, CDR2 FYNNEI, per germline. The CDR3 loop spans 13 amino acids. Trimming removed 9 bases from V and 3 bases from J; junction bases left unmatched: 6. The CDR3 coding sequence is TGTGCCAGGGAGCGGGGGGTCCACTACGAGCAGTACTTC. This codes for CARERGVHYEQYF. The entire variable domain, with the rest obtained from reference TRBV2 and TRBJ2-7, is as follows: EPEVTQTPSHQVTQMGQEVILRCVPISNHLYFYWYRQILGQKVEFLVSFYNNEISEKSEIFDDQFSVERPDGSNFTLKIRSTKLEDSAMYFCARERGVHYEQYFGPGTRLTVT.